This T cell receptor (beta chain) is drawn from a study of blood T cell repertoires in COVID-19. About the research overall: COVID-19 samples collected from the United States, Italy and Spain covered acute and convalescent phases.

The sample holds many counts of this clone. Study processing details: Reference gene primer amplification gave nucleated cell count estimates. TCRdb keeps only in-frame clones here, not all; method: immunoSEQ multiplex PCR. Clone size and the V and J calls come from that table; the DNA yielded D and trimming. The top ten hold around 9.5% of the sample, which has some 220,000 clones, roughly 82% seen once. The clonotype comes from a man in his forties or fifties with active or convalescent COVID-19. The sample consisted of peripheral blood.

DNA for the CDR3: TGTGCCAGCAGCTTGGGGGCACGGACCGGGGAGCTGTTTTTT. It codes for CASSLGARTGELFF. This chain uses TRBV5-5 with TRBJ2-2; D unresolved. Trimming took off 0 bases at V and 5 bases at J, with 8 bases between the two ends. The CDR3 consists of 14 residues. Germline assignment: CDR1 SGHKS and CDR2 YYEKEE (reference sequence).